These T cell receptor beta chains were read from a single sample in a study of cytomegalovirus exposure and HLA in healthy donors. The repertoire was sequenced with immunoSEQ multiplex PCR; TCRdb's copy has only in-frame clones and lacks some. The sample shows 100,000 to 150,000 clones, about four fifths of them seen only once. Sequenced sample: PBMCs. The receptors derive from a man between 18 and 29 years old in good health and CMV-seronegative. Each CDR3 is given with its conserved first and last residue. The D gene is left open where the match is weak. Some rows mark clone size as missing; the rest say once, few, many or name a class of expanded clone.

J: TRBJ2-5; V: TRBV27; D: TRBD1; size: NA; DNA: TGTGCCAGCAGTACTCCCGGGACAGGGCAATTTCCCCAGTACTTC; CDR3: CASSTPGTGQFPQYF
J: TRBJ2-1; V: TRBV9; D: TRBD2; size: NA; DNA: TGTGCCAGCAGCCCATCGGGACTACCCTCCTACAATGAGCAGTTCTTC; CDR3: CASSPSGLPSYNEQFF
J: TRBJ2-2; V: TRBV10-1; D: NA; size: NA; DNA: TGCGCCAGCAGTGGAGGGAGCGGAACGAACACCGGGGAGCTGTTTTTT; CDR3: CASSGGSGTNTGELFF
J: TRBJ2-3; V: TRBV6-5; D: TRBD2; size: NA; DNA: TGTGCCAGCTCTCCCCAGCGGGAATATCGAGATACGCAGTATTTT; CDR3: CASSPQREYRDTQYF
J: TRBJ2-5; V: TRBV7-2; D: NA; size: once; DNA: TGTGCCAGCAGCTTAGTATCGGGAGTTGAGACCCAGTACTTC; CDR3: CASSLVSGVETQYF
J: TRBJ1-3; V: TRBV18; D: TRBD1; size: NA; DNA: TGTGCCAGCTCACCTACAGGGGGCTCTGGAAACACCATATATTTT; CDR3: CASSPTGGSGNTIYF
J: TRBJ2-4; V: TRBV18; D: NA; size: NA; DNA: TGTGCCAGCTCACCATCTCAACTAGCCAAAAACATTCAGTACTTC; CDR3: CASSPSQLAKNIQYF
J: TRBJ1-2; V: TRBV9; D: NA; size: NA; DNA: TGTGCCAGCAGCGCGGGTGGGGGGAGCTCTAGCTATGGCTACCCCTTC; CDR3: CASSAGGGSSSYGYPF
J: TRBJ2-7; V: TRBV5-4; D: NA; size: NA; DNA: TGTGCCAGCAGCTTTGGGTCGGGAGAGGGGAACGAGCAGTACTTC; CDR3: CASSFGSGEGNEQYF
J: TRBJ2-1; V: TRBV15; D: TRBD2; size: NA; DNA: TGTGCCACCAGCAGAGATTGGACTAGCGGGAGTCGTGGAAATACCTACAATGAGCAGTTCTTC; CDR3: CATSRDWTSGSRGNTYNEQFF
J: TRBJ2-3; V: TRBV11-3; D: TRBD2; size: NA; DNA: TGTGCCAGCAGTTCCAGCGGGAGAAGGACAGATACGCAGTATTTT; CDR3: CASSSSGRRTDTQYF
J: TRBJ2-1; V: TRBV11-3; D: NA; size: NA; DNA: TGTGCCAGCAGTTGGACAGAGAGCTCCTACAATGAGCAGTTCTTC; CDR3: CASSWTESSYNEQFF
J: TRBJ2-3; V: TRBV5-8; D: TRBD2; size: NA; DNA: TGTGCCAGCAGCCCGGGGACTAGCGGGAGATTAGATACGCAGTATTTT; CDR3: CASSPGTSGRLDTQYF
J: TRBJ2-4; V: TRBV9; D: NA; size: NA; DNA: TGTGCCAGCAGCGTAGACTACAACTCAAACCAGTACTTC; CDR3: CASSVDYNSNQYF
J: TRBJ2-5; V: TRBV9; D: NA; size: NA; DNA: TGTGCCAGCAGCGTAGCTGCTGGTAGCGGATCACAAGAGACCCAGTACTTC; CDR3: CASSVAAGSGSQETQYF
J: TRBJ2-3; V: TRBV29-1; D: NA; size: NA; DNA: TGCAGCATTTCGCGGGCCAGCACAGATACGCAGTATTTT; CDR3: CSISRASTDTQYF
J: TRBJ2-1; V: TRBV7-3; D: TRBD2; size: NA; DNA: TGTGCCAGCAGCTTAATACGTAGCGGGAGAGGAAATGAGCAGTTCTTC; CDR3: CASSLIRSGRGNEQFF
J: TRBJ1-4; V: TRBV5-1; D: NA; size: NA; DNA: TGCGCCAGCAGCTCAAACACCGGAAGGGGAAAACTGTTTTTT; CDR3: CASSSNTGRGKLFF